These 3 T cell receptor beta chains were sequenced from one sample in a study of blood T cells in healthy people across ages. A second PCR, run for 7 to 11 cycles, used a sample-barcoded 5' primer plus a J-beta primer mix. TCRdb called the 5' RACE reads again in MiXCR, with one record for every CDR3 protein. The table records 700,000 to 950,000 distinct CDR3 sequences, roughly 50% of them present only once. Specimen: blood. The receptors derive from a man aged 30 to 39 in good health.

This clonotype was picked up many times. This chain uses TRBV29-1 with TRBJ1-2; D is possibly TRBD1 (6 bases). Germline CDR1 and CDR2: SQVTM and ANQGSEA. This CDR3 is built from 13 residues. Trimming shortened V by 2 bases and J by 6 bases, and 13 bases separated the two germline ends. CDR3: CSVEQGQGDGYTF. The CDR3 region has the DNA TGCAGCGTTGAACAGGGGCAAGGTGATGGCTACACCTTC.

The rearrangement joins TRBV7-9 to TRBJ2-5; D is possibly TRBD2 (5 bases). With 7 bases removed from V and 3 bases from J, the gap between germline ends came to 12 bases. CDR1 and CDR2 from the germline V gene are SEHNR and FQNEAQ (reference sequence). CDR3 length: 13 amino acids. The CDR3 sequence is CASILGLEETQYF. DNA for the CDR3: TGTGCCAGCATCCTCGGACTGGAAGAGACCCAGTACTTC.

This clonotype was observed a handful of times. The chain joins TRBV2 to TRBJ2-3; D is unclear. Trimming pared 7 bases from V and 2 bases from J, leaving 10 bases between. CDR1 and CDR2 from the germline V gene are SNHLY and FYNNEI. The CDR3 spans 13 residues. The CDR3 loop reads CASKATFTDTQYF. The CDR3 DNA is TGTGCCAGCAAAGCGACTTTCACAGATACGCAGTATTTT.